This TCR beta chain is drawn from a study of T cells in Graves' hyperthyroidism and ophthalmopathy. Overall study results and limits: Most thyroid clonotypes with frequency above 0.001 were detected in blood.

Remarks on this clonotype: The antigen is unknown.

Researchers amplified the TCR beta CDR3 regions from RNA transcripts. The study used the HTBI primer set for a first-round RT-PCR of the TCR CDR3. TCRdb independently ran MiXCR on the multiplex PCR reads; one entry per CDR3 protein. In the table there are about 400,000 distinct CDR3 sequences, roughly 13% of which are singletons. Pregnant or lactating patients were excluded, as were those with uncontrolled infection or other autoimmune disease. CDR1 and CDR2 from the germline V gene are SGDLS and YYNGEE. V lost 0 bases, J lost 0 bases, and 4 bases lay in between. This CDR3 is built from 14 residues. This clonotype originated in a man aged 50-60 years with Graves' ophthalmopathy. The sample taken for sequencing was blood. V and J are TRBV9 and TRBJ1-3; D gene uncertain. CDR3 region: CASSVENSGNTIYF. The CDR3 coding sequence is TGTGCCAGCAGCGTAGAGAACTCTGGAAACACCATATATTTT.